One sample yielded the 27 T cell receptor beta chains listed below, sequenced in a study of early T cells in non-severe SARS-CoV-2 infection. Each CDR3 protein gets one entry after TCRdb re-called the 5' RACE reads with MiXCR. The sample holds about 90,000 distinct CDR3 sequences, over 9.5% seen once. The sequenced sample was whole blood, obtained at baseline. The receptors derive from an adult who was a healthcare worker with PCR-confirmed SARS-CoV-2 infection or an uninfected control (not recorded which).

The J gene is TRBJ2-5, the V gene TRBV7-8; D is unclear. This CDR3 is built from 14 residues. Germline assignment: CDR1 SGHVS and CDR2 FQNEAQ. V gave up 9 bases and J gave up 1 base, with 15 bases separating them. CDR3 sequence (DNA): TGTGCCAGTGTCCGGAGCGCTCCCCAAGAGACCCAGTACTTC. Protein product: CASVRSAPQETQYF.

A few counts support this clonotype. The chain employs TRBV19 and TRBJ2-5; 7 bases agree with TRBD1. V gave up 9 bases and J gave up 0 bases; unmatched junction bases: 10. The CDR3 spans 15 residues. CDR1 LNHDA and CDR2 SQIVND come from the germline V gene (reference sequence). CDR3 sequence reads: CASKPGQSYQETQYF. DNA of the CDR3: TGTGCCAGCAAGCCGGGACAGAGCTACCAAGAGACCCAGTACTTC.

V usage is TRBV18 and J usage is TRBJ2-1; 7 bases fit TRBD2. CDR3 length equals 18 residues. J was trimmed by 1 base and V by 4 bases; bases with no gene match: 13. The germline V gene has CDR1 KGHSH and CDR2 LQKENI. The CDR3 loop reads CASSLSLSGLVSYNEQFF. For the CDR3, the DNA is TGTGCCAGCTCACTCTCCTTGAGCGGACTAGTTTCCTACAATGAGCAGTTCTTC.

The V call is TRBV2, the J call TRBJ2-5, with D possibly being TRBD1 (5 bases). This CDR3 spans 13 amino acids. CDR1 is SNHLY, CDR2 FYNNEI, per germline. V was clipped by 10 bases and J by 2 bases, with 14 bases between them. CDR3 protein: CATERDRQETQYF. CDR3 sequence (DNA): TGTGCCACAGAAAGAGACAGACAAGAGACCCAGTACTTC.

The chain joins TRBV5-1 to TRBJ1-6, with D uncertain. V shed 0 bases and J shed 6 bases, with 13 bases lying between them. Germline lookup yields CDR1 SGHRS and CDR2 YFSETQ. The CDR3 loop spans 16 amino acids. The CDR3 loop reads CASSLEQHGVNSPLHF. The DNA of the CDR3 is TGCGCCAGCAGCTTGGAGCAGCACGGAGTTAATTCACCCCTCCACTTT. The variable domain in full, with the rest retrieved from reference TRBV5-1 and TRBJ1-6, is KAGVTQTPRYLIKTRGQQVTLSCSPISGHRSVSWYQQTPGQGLQFLFEYFSETQRNKGNFPGRFSGRQFSNSRSEMNVSTLELGDSALYLCASSLEQHGVNSPLHFGNGTRLTVT.

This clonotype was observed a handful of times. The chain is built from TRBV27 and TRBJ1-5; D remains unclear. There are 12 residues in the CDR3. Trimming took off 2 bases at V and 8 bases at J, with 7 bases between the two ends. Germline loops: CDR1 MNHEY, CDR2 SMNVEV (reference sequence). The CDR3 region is CASSLEVEPQHF. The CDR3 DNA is TGTGCCAGCAGTTTAGAGGTTGAGCCCCAGCATTTT.

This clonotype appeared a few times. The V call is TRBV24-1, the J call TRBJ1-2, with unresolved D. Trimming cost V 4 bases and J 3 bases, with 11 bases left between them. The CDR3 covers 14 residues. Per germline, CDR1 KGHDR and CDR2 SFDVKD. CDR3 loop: CATSDPGRYYGYTF. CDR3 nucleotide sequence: TGTGCCACCAGTGACCCTGGACGGTACTATGGCTACACCTTC.

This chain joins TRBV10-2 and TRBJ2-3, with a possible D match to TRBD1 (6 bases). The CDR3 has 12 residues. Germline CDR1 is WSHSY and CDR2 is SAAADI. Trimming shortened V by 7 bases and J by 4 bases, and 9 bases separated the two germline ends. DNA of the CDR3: TGCGCCAGCAAACAGGGTTCAGATACGCAGTATTTT. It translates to CASKQGSDTQYF.

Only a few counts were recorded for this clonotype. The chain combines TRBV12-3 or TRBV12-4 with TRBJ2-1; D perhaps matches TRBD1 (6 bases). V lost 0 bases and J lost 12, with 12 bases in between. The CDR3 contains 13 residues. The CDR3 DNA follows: TGTGCCAGCAGTTTAGCCGGGACACAGGGGCAGTTCTTC. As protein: CASSLAGTQGQFF.

In nucleotides, the CDR3 is TGTGCCAGCAGTTTACTTTCGGGGGAGCAGTACTTC. This translates into CASSLLSGEQYF. The chain couples TRBV28 to TRBJ2-7; possible D gene TRBD2, 5 bases. Germline V gives CDR1 MDHEN, CDR2 SYDVKM. The CDR3 length is 12 residues. V was pared by 2 bases and J by 7 bases, with 9 bases between.

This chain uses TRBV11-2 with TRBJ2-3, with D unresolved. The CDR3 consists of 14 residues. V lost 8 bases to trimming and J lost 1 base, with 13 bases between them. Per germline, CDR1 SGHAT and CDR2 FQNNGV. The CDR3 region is CASVLRSGTDTQYF. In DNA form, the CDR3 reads TGTGCCAGCGTCCTTAGGAGCGGCACAGATACGCAGTATTTT.

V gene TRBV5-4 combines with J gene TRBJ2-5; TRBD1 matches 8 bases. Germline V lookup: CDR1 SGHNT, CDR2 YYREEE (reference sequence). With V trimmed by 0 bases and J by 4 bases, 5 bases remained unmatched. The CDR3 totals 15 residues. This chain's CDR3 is CASSLDRGIVETQYF. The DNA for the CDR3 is TGTGCCAGCAGCTTGGACAGGGGGATCGTAGAGACCCAGTACTTC.

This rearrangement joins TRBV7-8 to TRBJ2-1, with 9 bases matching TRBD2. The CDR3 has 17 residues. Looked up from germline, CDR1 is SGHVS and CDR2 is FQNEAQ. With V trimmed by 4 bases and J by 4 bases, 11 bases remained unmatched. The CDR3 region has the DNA TGTGCCAGCAGCTCCGTAGCGGGGGCCTCGTCGTACAATGAGCAGTTCTTC. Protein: CASSSVAGASSYNEQFF.

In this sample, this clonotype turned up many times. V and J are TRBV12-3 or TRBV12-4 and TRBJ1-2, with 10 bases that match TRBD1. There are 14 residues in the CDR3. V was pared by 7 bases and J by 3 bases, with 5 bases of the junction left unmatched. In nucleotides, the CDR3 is TGTGCCAGCACTCGGACAGGGGGTGACTATGGCTACACCTTC. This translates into CASTRTGGDYGYTF.

The CDR3 region has the DNA TGTGCCAGCAGTTCCGGGACTCCTCAAGAGACCCAGTACTTC. The encoded protein is CASSSGTPQETQYF. This rearrangement joins TRBV6-6 to TRBJ2-5; TRBD2 might be the D (6 bases). There are 14 residues in the CDR3. V lost 4 bases, J lost 2 bases, and 11 bases lay in between. Germline lookup yields CDR1 MNHNY and CDR2 SVGAGI (reference sequence).

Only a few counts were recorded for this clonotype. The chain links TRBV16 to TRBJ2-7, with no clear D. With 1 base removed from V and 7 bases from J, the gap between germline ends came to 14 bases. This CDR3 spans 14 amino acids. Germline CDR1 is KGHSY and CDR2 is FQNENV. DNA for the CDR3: TGTGCCAGCAGCCAATTCCGGACCCCCCCGGAGCAGTACTTC. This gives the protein CASSQFRTPPEQYF.

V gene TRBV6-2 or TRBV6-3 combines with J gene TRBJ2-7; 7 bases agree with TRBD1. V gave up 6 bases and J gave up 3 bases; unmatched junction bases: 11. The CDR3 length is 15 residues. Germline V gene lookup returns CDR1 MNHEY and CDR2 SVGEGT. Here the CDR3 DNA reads TGTGCCAGCAGGGAACCGACAGGGCTTATCTACGAGCAGTACTTC. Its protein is CASREPTGLIYEQYF.

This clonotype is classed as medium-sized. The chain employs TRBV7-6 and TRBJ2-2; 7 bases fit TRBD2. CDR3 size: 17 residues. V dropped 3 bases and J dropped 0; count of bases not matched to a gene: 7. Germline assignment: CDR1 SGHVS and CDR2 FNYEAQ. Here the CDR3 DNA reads TGTGCCAGCAGCTTGGTTCCTCGGGGGGCGAACACCGGGGAGCTGTTTTTT. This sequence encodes CASSLVPRGANTGELFF.

The CDR3 nucleotides are TGTGCCAGCTCACGGGGACAGGAGAAAGAGACCCAGTACTTC. Amino acids: CASSRGQEKETQYF. The genes are TRBV18 and TRBJ2-5, with TRBD1 matching 8 bases. V was clipped by 4 bases and J by 3 bases; unmatched bases: 4. From germline, CDR1 is KGHSH and CDR2 LQKENI. The CDR3 is 14 amino acids.

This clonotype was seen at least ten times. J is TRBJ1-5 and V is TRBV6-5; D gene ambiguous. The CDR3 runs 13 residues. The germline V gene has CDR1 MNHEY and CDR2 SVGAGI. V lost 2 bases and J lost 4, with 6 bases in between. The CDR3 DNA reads TGTGCCAGCAGTTACCTTCAAAATCAGCCCCAGCATTTT. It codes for CASSYLQNQPQHF.

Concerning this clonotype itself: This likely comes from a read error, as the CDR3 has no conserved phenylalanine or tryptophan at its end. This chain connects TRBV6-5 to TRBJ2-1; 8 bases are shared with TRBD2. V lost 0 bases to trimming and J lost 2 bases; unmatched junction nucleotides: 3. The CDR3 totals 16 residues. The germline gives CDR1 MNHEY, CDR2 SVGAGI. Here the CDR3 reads CASSYSSGVTYNEQFL. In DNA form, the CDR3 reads TGTGCCAGCAGTTACTCTAGCGGGGTGACCTACAATGAGCAGTTCCTC.

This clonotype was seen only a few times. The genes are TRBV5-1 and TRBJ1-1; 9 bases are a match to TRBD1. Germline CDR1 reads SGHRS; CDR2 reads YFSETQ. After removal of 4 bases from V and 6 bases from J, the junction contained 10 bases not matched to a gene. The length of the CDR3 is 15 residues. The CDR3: CASSTTGQGSAEAFF. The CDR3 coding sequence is TGCGCCAGCAGCACAACGGGACAGGGTAGTGCTGAAGCTTTCTTT.

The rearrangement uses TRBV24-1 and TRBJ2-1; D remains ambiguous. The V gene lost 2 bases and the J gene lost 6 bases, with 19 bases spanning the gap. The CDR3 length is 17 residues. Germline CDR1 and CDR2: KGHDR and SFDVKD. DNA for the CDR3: TGTGCCACCAGTGATTCGACACCCCGGTCACAATTCAATGAGCAGTTCTTC. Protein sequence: CATSDSTPRSQFNEQFF.

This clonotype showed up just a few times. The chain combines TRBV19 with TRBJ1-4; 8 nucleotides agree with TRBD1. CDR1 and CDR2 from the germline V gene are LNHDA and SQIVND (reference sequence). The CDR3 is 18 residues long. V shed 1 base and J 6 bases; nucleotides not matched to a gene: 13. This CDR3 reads CASSIAPFRQGIDEKLFF. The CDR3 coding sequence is TGTGCCAGTAGTATAGCCCCTTTCCGACAGGGGATAGATGAAAAACTGTTTTTT.

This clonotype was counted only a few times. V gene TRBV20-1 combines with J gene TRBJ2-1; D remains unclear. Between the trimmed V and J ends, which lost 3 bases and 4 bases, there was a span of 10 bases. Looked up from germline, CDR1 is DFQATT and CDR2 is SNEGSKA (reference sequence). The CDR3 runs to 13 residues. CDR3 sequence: CSARGSWYNEQFF. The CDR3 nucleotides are TGCAGTGCTAGGGGGTCCTGGTACAATGAGCAGTTCTTC.

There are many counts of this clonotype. DNA for the CDR3: TGTGCCAGTAGTCCCGATGCCGGGACACGGGAATCTCCTAGCACTAAAAACATTCAGTACTTC. Its protein is CASSPDAGTRESPSTKNIQYF. V gene TRBV19 combines with J gene TRBJ2-4; possibly TRBD1 for D (6 bases). This CDR3 is 21 amino acids long. Trimming took off 5 bases at V and 4 bases at J, with 33 bases between the two ends. Looked up from germline, CDR1 is LNHDA and CDR2 is SQIVND (reference sequence).

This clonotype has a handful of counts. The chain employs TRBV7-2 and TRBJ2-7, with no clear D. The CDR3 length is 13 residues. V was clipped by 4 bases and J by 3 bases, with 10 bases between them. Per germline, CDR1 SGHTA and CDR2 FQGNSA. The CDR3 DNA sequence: TGTGCCAGCAGCTCAGAAGTACGCTACGAGCAGTACTTC. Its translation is CASSSEVRYEQYF. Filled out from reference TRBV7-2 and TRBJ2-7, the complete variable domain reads GAGVSQSPSNKVTEKGKDVELRCDPISGHTALYWYRQSLGQGLEFLIYFQGNSAPDKSGLPSDRFSAERTGGSVSTLTIQRTQQEDSAVYLCASSSEVRYEQYFGPGTRLTVT.